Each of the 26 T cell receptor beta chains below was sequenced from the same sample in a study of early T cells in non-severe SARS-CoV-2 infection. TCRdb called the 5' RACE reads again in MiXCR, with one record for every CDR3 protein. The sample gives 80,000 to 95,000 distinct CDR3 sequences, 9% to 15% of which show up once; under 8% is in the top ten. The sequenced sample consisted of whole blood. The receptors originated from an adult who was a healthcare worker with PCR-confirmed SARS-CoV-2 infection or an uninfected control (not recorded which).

As DNA, the CDR3 is TGTGCCAGCAGCTTAGGTGGACAGGGATCCAATGAGCAGTTCTTC. It translates to CASSLGGQGSNEQFF. J is TRBJ2-1 and V is TRBV7-6; 8 bases line up with TRBD1. The CDR3 extends over 15 amino acids. The trim removed 1 base at V and 6 bases at J, leaving 5 bases unmatched. Germline loops: CDR1 SGHVS, CDR2 FNYEAQ.

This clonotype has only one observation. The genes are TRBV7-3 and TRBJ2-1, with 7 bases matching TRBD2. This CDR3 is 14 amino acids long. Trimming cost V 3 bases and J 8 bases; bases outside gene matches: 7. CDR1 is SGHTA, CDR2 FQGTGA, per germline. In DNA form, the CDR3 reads TGTGCCAGCAGCTTGACGGGAGGATACCATGAGCAGTTCTTC. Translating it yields CASSLTGGYHEQFF. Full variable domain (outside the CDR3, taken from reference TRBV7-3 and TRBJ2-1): GAGVSQTPSNKVTEKGKYVELRCDPISGHTALYWYRQSLGQGPEFLIYFQGTGAADDSGLPNDRFFAVRPEGSVSTLKIQRTERGDSAVYLCASSLTGGYHEQFFGPGTRLTVL.

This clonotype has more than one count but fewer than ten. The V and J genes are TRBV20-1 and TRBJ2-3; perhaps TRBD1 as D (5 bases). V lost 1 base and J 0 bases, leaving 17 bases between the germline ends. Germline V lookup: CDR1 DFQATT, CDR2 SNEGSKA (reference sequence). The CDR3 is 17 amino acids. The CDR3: CSARGGRFLSSTDTQYF. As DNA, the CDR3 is TGCAGTGCTAGAGGGGGCAGGTTCTTGTCTAGCACAGATACGCAGTATTTT.

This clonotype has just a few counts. The CDR3 here is CSLIRAVPNSPLHF. The CDR3 DNA sequence: TGCAGTCTGATCCGGGCAGTCCCTAATTCACCCCTCCACTTT. V is TRBV20-1 and J is TRBJ1-6; unclear D gene. V was trimmed by 8 bases and J by 6 bases, leaving 17 bases between them. Looked up from germline, CDR1 is DFQATT and CDR2 is SNEGSKA (reference sequence). This CDR3 has 14 residues.

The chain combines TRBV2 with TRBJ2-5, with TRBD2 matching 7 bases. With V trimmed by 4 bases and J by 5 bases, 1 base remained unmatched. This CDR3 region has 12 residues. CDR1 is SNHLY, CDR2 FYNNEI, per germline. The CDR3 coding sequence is TGTGCCAGCAGTGGGGACTATGAGACCCAGTACTTC. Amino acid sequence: CASSGDYETQYF.

The chain's CDR3 is CASSHSIRRAYEQYF. The CDR3 DNA follows: TGTGCCAGCAGCCACTCCATCCGGCGGGCTTACGAGCAGTACTTC. V gene TRBV3-1 combines with J gene TRBJ2-7; D is possibly TRBD2 (5 bases). Trimming took off 3 bases at V and 4 bases at J, with 16 bases between the two ends. CDR3 length: 15 amino acids. CDR1 is LGHDT, CDR2 YNNKEL, per germline (reference sequence).

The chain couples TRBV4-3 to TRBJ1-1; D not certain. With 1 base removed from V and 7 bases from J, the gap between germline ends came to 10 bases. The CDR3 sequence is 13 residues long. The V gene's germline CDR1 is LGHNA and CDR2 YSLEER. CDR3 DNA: TGCGCCAGCAGCCAAGTAGAGGGCATTGAAGCTTTCTTT. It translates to CASSQVEGIEAFF.

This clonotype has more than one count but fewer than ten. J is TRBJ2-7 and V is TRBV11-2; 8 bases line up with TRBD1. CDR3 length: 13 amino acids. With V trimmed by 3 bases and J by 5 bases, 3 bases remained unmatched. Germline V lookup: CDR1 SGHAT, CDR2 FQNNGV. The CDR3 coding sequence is TGTGCCAGCAGCTTGACAGGGGACGACGAGCAGTACTTC. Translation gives CASSLTGDDEQYF.

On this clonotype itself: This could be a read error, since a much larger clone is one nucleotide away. CDR3 sequence reads: CASSVSSGRAHEQLF. The CDR3 nucleotides read TGTGCCAGCAGCGTAAGCAGCGGGAGGGCGCATGAGCAGCTCTTC. J is TRBJ2-1 and V is TRBV9; TRBD2 agrees at 10 bases. The CDR3 is made up of 15 amino acids. Germline CDR1 reads SGDLS; CDR2 reads YYNGEE.

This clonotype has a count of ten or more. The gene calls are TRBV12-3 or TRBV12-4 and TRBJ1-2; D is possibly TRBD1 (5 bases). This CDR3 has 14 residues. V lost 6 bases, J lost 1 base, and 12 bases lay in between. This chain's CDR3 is CASRRDGDNYGYTF. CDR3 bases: TGTGCCAGCAGACGGGACGGTGATAACTATGGCTACACCTTC.

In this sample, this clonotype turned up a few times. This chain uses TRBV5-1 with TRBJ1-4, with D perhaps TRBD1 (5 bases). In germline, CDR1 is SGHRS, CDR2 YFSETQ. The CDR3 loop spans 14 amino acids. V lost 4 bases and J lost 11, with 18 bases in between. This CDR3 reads CASSPTGTAEKLFF. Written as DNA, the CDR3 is TGCGCCAGCAGCCCGACCGGGACGGCCGAGAAACTGTTTTTT.

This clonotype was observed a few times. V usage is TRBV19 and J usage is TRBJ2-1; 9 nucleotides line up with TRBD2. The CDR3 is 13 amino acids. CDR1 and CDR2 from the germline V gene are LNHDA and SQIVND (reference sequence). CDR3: CTTRGRGYNEQFF. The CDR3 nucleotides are TGTACCACGCGCGGGAGGGGGTACAATGAGCAGTTCTTC.

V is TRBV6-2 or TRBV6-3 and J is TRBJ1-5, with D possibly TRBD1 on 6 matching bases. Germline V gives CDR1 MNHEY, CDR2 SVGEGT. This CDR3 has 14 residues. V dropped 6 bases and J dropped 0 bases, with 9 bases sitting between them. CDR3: CASSLQGSNQPQHF. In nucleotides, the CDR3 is TGTGCCAGCAGCTTACAGGGTAGCAATCAGCCCCAGCATTTT.

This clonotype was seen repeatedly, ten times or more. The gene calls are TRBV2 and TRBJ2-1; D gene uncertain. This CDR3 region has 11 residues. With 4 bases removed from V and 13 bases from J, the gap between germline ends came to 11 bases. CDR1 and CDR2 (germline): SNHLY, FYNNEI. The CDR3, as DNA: TGTGCCAGCAGTGGATCTAGTCACCAGTTCTTC. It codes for CASSGSSHQFF.

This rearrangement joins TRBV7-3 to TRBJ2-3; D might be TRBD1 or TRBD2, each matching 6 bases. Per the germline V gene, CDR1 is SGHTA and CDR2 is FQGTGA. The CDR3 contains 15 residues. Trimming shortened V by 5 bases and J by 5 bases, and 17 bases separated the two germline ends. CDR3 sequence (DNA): TGTGCCAGCAGCACACCTCTGGGGGGCGGAGATACGCAGTATTTT. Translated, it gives CASSTPLGGGDTQYF.

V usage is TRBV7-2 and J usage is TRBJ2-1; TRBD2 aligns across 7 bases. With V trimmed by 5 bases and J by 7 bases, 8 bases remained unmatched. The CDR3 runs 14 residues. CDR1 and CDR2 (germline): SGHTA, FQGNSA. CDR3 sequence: CASSIQPGGNEQFF. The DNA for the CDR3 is TGTGCCAGCAGCATCCAACCCGGGGGGAATGAGCAGTTCTTC.

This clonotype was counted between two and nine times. The CDR3 DNA is TGTGCCAGCAGCTTGTTTGCGTTCGGCTACACCTTC. As protein: CASSLFAFGYTF. V usage is TRBV7-9 and J usage is TRBJ1-2; unclear D gene. This CDR3 region has 12 residues. The ends were cut back, 3 bases at V and 8 bases at J, with 10 bases in the middle. Per the germline V gene, CDR1 is SEHNR and CDR2 is FQNEAQ (reference sequence).

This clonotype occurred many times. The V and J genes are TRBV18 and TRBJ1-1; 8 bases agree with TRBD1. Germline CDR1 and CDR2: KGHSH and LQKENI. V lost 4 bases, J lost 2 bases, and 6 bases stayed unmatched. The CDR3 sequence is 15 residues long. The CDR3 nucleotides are TGTGCCAGCTCACTGAACAGGGGGGAAAACACTGAAGCTTTCTTT. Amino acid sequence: CASSLNRGENTEAFF.

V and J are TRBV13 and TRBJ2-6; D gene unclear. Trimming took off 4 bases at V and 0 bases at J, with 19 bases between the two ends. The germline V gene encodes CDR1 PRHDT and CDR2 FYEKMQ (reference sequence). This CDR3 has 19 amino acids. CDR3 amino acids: CASSYRRTRRSSGANVLTF. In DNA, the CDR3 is TGTGCCAGCAGCTATAGACGGACCCGCCGTAGCTCTGGGGCCAACGTCCTGACTTTC.

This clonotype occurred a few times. Here the CDR3 DNA reads TGCGCCAGCAGCCGCGGGGGGACAGGGGAGACATACGAGCAGTACTTC. This translates into CASSRGGTGETYEQYF. This rearrangement joins TRBV4-1 to TRBJ2-7, with TRBD1 matching over 10 bases. The ends lost 4 bases at V and 4 bases at J; junction bases unmatched: 10. CDR3 length equals 16 residues. Germline CDR1 is MGHRA and CDR2 is YSYEKL.

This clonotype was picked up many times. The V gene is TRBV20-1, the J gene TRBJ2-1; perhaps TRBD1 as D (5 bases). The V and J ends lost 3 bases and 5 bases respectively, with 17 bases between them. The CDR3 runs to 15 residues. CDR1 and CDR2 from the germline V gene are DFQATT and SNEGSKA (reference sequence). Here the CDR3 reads CSARRTLGLNNEQFF. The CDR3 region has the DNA TGCAGTGCTAGGAGGACCCTGGGGCTAAACAATGAGCAGTTCTTC.

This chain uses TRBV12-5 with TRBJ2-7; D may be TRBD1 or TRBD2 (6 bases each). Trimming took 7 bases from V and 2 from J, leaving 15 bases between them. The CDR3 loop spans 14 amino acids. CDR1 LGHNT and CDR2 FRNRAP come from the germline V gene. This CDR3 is CASARGGFAYEQYF. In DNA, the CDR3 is TGTGCTAGTGCCCGAGGGGGGTTTGCCTACGAGCAGTACTTC. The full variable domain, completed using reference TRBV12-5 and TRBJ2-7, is DARVTQTPRHKVTEMGQEVTMRCQPILGHNTVFWYRQTMMQGLELLAYFRNRAPLDDSGMPKDRFSAEMPDATLATLKIQPSEPRDSAVYFCASARGGFAYEQYFGPGTRLTVT.

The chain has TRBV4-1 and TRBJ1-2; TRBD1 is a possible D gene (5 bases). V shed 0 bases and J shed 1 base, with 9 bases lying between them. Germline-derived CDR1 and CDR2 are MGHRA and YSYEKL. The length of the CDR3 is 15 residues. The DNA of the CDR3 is TGCGCCAGCAGCCAAGATGGGGGAAGTAACTATGGCTACACCTTC. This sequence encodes CASSQDGGSNYGYTF.

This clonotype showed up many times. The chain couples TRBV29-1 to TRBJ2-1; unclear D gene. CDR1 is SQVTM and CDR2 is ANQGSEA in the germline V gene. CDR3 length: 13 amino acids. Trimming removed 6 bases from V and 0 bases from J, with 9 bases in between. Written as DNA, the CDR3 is TGCAGCGTGGGAAAGAGCTCCTACAATGAGCAGTTCTTC. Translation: CSVGKSSYNEQFF.

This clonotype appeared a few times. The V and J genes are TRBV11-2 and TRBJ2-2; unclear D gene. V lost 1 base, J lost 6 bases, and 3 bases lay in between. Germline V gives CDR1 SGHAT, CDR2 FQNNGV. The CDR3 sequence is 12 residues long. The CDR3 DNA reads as TGTGCCAGCAGCTTAGCGTCCGGGGAGCTGTTTTTT. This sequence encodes CASSLASGELFF.

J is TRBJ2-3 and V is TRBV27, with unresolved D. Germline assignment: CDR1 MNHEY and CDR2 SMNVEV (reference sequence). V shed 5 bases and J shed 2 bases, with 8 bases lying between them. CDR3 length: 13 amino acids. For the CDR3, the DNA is TGTGCCAGCAGTCCATACGACACAGATACGCAGTATTTT. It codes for CASSPYDTDTQYF.